The clone carrying this T cell receptor beta chain was recorded only once. This entry belongs to a study of blood T cell repertoires in COVID-19. The germline V and J ends were trimmed by 3 bases and 5 bases, with 16 bases remaining between them. This CDR3 spans 15 amino acids. From germline, CDR1 is MNHNS and CDR2 SASEGT. As handled by the study authors: Amplification with reference gene primers provided the estimates of nucleated cell counts. Profiling relied on immunoSEQ multiplex PCR, and the TCRdb table lists in-frame clones only, not all of them. Clone size and V and J calls were adopted from that table, with D and trimming inferred from the DNA. Among 110,000 to 150,000 clones, under 85% were seen once, and the ten largest hold roughly 10%.

Specimen: peripheral blood. The chain employs TRBV6-1 and TRBJ1-1, with D possibly being TRBD1 (6 bases). The TCR sequence derives from a woman older than 75 in a cohort sampled during active or convalescent COVID-19. The CDR3 nucleotides are TGTGCCAGCAGTGACATAGCAGGGGTGCGAACTGAAGCTTTCTTT. This encodes CASSDIAGVRTEAFF.